The T cell receptor beta chain under discussion was sequenced for a study of human T cells and chemical hapten exposure. The sample's time point: healthy volunteer bleed at 2 weeks. Unfractionated whole blood yielded the extracted total RNA. TCRdb processed the RACE reads anew with MiXCR; each CDR3 protein has one entry. The sample yields around 130,000 distinct CDR3 sequences, roughly 9% seen once. This clonotype came up many times. Germline V gives CDR1 DFQATT, CDR2 SNEGSKA (reference sequence). V gave up 3 bases and J gave up 3 bases, with 6 bases separating them. The CDR3 has 12 residues. The specimen sequenced was whole blood. V gene TRBV20-1 combines with J gene TRBJ1-3; D is undetermined. The receptor was derived from a male donor in good health. Some clones in this sample may be carry-over from other donors' samples. The CDR3 nucleotides read TGCAGTGCTAGGACGGATGGAAACACCATATATTTT. It codes for CSARTDGNTIYF.